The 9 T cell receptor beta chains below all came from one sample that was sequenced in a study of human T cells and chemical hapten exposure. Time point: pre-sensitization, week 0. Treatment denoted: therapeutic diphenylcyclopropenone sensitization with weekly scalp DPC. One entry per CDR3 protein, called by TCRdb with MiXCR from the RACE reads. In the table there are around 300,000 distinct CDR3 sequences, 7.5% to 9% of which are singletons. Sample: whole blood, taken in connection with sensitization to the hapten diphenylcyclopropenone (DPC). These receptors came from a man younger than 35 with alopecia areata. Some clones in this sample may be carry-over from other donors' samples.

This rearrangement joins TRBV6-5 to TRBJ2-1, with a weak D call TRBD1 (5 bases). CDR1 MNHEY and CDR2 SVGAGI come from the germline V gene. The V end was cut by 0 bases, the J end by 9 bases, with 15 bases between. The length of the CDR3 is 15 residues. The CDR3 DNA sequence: TGTGCCAGCAGTTACTCTACAGGCCGAGGCATTGAGCAGTTCTTC. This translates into CASSYSTGRGIEQFF.

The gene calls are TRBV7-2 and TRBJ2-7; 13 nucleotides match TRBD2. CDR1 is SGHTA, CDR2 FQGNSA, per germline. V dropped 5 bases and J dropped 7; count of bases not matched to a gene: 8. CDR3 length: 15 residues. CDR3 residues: CASSQGLAGLGEQYF. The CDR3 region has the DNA TGTGCCAGCAGCCAGGGACTAGCGGGGCTAGGGGAGCAGTACTTC.

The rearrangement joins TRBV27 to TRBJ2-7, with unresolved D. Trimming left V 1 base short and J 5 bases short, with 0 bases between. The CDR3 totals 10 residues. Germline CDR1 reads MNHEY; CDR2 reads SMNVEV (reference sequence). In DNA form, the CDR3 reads TGTGCCAGCAGTTTATACGAGCAGTACGTC. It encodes CASSLYEQYV.

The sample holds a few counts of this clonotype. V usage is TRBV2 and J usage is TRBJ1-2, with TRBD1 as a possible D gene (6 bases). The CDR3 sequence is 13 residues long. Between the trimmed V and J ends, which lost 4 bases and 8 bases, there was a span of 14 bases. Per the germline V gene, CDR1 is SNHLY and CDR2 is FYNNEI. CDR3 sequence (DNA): TGTGCCAGCAGTGTGGGCAGGGGTGACGGCTACACCTTC. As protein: CASSVGRGDGYTF.

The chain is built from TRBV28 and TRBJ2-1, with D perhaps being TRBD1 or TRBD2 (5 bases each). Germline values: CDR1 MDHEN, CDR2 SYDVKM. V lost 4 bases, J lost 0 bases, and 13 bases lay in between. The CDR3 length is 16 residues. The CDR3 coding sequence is TGTGCCAGCAGTTCAGTGGGACGAGGCTCCTACAATGAGCAGTTCTTC. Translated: CASSSVGRGSYNEQFF.

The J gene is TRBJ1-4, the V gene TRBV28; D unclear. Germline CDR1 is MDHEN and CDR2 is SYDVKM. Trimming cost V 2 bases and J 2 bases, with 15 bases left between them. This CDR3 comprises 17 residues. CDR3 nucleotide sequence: TGTGCCAGCAGTTTAAAATTTTCTCTACAGACTAATGAAAAACTGTTTTTT. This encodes CASSLKFSLQTNEKLFF.

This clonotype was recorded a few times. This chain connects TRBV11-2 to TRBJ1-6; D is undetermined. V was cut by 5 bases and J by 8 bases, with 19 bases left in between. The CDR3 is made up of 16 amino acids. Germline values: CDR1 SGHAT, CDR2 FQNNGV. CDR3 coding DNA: TGTGCCAGCAGCCCGAGATACAGTTACAGCTATTCACCCCTCCACTTT. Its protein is CASSPRYSYSYSPLHF.

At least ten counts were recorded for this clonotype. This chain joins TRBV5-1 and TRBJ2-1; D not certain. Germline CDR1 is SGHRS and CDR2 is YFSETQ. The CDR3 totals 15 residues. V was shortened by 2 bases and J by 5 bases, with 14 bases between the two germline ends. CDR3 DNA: TGCGCCAGCAGCTTAGGCCTCCAGAGTAACAATGAGCAGTTCTTC. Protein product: CASSLGLQSNNEQFF.

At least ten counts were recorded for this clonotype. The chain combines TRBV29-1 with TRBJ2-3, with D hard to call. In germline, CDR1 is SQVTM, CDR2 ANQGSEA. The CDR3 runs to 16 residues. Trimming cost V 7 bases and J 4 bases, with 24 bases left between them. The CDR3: CSGDLVAPGVPDTQYF. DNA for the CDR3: TGCAGCGGGGATTTGGTGGCTCCTGGGGTCCCAGATACGCAGTATTTT.